The 4 T cell receptor beta chains in this list originate from one sample, sequenced in a study of identical twins. MiXCR, applied by TCRdb to the 5' RACE reads, yields one record per CDR3 protein. Of about 920,000 distinct CDR3 sequences detected, about 12% appear once; the ten largest clones hold about 1.6%. The sample was also reused in another study, on yellow fever vaccine responses in identical twins.

The sequencing sample was made of PBMCs. The receptor source for this set is a woman aged 18-29 years in good health.

This clonotype was counted only a few times. The rearrangement uses TRBV7-2 and TRBJ2-2; 9 nucleotides agree with TRBD1. This CDR3 is built from 17 residues. Per germline, CDR1 SGHTA and CDR2 FQGNSA. The V gene end was trimmed by 2 bases and the J gene end by 0 bases; junction bases not matched to a gene: 4. The CDR3 DNA follows: TGTGCCAGCAGCTTAAGTGGGACAGGGTCGAACACCGGGGAGCTGTTTTTT. Residues: CASSLSGTGSNTGELFF.

This clonotype occurred a few times. The chain uses TRBV18 and TRBJ2-2; TRBD2 might be the D (6 bases). CDR3 length equals 16 residues. Germline V CDR1 and CDR2: KGHSH, LQKENI. V was clipped by 3 bases and J by 2 bases, with 13 bases between them. The CDR3 region has the DNA TGTGCCAGCTCACCGCCGGCTAGCGTAAACACCGGGGAGCTGTTTTTT. The encoded protein is CASSPPASVNTGELFF.

The gene calls are TRBV5-5 and TRBJ2-2, with TRBD2 matching over 8 bases. Germline CDR1 and CDR2: SGHKS and YYEKEE (reference sequence). This CDR3 contains 17 residues. J lost 0 bases, V lost 4 bases, and 8 bases had no gene match. In nucleotides, the CDR3 is TGTGCCAGCAGCCCCGTTCCGGGACTAGCGAACACCGGGGAGCTGTTTTTT. Its protein product is CASSPVPGLANTGELFF.

This clonotype was detected only a few times. This chain joins TRBV3-1 and TRBJ2-5, with 7 bases lining up with TRBD1. The germline V gene encodes CDR1 LGHDT and CDR2 YNNKEL (reference sequence). V dropped 2 bases and J dropped 7; count of bases not matched to a gene: 10. The CDR3 is 15 amino acids. The CDR3 loop reads CASSQIGTAPGTQYF. The CDR3 nucleotides are TGTGCCAGCAGCCAAATCGGGACAGCCCCGGGGACCCAGTACTTC.